This section outlines one TCR beta chain sequence together with its context. This specimen comes from a study of T cell changes during pregnancy in multiple sclerosis. The germline CDR1 and CDR2 sequences are SGHTA and FQGNSA. There are 14 residues in the CDR3. Trimming shortened V by 5 bases and J by 2 bases, and 11 bases separated the two germline ends. Data came from immunoSEQ multiplex PCR; TCRdb stores just in-frame clones and leaves some out. The data hold around 59,000 clones, with about 90% observed a single time. The V and J genes are TRBV7-2 and TRBJ2-3; a weak D match, TRBD2 (5 bases). This sample comprised CD4+ T cells from peripheral blood mononuclear cells, obtained in the first trimester of pregnancy. The source is a female donor with multiple sclerosis, enrolled in a pregnancy study. The CDR3 loop is CASSKFRDTDTQYF. The CDR3 bases are TGTGCCAGCAGCAAATTCCGGGACACAGATACGCAGTATTTT. Variable domain in full (rest from reference TRBV7-2 and TRBJ2-3): GAGVSQSPSNKVTEKGKDVELRCDPISGHTALYWYRQSLGQGLEFLIYFQGNSAPDKSGLPSDRFSAERTGGSVSTLTIQRTQQEDSAVYLCASSKFRDTDTQYFGPGTRLTVL.